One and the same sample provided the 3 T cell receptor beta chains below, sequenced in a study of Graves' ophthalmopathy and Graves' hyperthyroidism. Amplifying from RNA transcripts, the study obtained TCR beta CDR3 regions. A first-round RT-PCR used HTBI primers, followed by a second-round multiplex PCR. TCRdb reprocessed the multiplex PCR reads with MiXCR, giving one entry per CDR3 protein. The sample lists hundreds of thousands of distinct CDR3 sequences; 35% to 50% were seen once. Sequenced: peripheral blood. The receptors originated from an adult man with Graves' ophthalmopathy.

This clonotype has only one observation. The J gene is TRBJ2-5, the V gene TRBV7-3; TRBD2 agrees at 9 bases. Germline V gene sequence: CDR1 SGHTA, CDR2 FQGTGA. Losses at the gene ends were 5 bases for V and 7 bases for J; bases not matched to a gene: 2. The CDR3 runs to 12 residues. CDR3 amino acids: CASSLSGGTQYF. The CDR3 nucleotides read TGTGCCAGCAGCCTTAGCGGGGGGACCCAGTACTTC.

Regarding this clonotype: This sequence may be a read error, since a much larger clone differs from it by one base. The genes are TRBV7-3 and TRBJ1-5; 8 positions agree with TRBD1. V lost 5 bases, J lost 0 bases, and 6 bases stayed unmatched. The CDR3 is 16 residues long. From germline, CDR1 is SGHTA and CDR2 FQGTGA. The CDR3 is CASSAGTGHSNQPQHF. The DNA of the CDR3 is TGTGCCAGCAGCGCGGGGACAGGACATAGCAATCAGCCCCAGCATTTT.

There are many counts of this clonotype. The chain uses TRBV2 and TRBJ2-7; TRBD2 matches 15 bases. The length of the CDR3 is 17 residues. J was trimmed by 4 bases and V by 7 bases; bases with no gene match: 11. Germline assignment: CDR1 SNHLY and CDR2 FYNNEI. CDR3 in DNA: TGTGCCAGCACCCGCGGACTAGCGGGGGGGCAAGGGTACGAGCAGTACTTC. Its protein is CASTRGLAGGQGYEQYF.